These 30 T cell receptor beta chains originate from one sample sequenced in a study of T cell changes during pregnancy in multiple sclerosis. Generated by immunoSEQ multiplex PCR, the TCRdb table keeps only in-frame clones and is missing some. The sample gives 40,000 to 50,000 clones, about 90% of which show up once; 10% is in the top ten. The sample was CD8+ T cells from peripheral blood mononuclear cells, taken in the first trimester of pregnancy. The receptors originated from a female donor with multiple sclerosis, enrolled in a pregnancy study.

The CDR3 here is CAWNLGGETEAFF. Here the CDR3 DNA reads TGTGCCTGGAACTTAGGGGGGGAGACTGAAGCTTTCTTT. The rearrangement links TRBV30 to TRBJ1-1; a weak D match, TRBD1 (6 bases). V lost 4 bases and J 5 bases, leaving 14 bases between the germline ends. Germline CDR1 is GTSNPN and CDR2 is SVGIG (reference sequence). The CDR3 consists of 13 residues.

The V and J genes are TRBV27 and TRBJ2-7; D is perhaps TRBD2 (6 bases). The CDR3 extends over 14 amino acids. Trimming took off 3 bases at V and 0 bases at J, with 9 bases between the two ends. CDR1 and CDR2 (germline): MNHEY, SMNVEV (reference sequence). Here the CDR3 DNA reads TGTGCCAGCAGTTTGGGGGGACCCTCCTACGAGCAGTACTTC. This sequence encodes CASSLGGPSYEQYF.

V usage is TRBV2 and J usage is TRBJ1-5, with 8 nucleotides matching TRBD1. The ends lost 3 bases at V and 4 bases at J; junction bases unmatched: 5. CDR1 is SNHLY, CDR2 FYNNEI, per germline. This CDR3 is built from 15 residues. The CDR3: CASSETRQGNQPQHF. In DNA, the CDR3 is TGTGCCAGCAGTGAGACAAGACAGGGGAATCAGCCCCAGCATTTT.

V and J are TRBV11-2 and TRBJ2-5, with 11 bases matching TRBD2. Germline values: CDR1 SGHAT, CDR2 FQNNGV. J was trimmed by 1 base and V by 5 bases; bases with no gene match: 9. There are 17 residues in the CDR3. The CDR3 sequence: CASSLSPSGGSQETQYF. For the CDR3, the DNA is TGTGCCAGCAGCCTGTCCCCTAGCGGGGGGTCCCAAGAGACCCAGTACTTC.

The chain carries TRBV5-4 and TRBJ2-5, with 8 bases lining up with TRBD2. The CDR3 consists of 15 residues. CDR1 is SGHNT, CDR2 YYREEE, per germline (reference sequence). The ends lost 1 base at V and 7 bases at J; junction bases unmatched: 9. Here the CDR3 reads CASSLPPGLEGTQYF. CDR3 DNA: TGTGCCAGCAGCTTGCCACCGGGACTAGAAGGGACCCAGTACTTC.

CDR3 in amino acids: CASSLDPVGQGLSSYEQYF. CDR3 DNA: TGCGCCAGCAGCTTGGATCCCGTAGGACAGGGTTTAAGCTCCTACGAGCAGTACTTC. The chain employs TRBV5-1 and TRBJ2-7; the match to TRBD1 covers 8 bases. This CDR3 is built from 19 residues. V lost 0 bases, J lost 0 bases, and 14 bases stayed unmatched. Germline V gene sequence: CDR1 SGHRS, CDR2 YFSETQ.

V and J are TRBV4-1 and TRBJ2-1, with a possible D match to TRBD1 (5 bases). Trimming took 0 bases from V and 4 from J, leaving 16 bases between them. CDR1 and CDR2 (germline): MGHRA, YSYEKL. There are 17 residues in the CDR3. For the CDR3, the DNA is TGCGCCAGCAGCCAAGATCCCTGGCCAGGGATTTACAATGAGCAGTTCTTC. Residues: CASSQDPWPGIYNEQFF.

The DNA of the CDR3 is TGTGCCAGCAGCCCAACACCATCAGTCCCTAACTATGGCTACACCTTC. It specifies CASSPTPSVPNYGYTF. The chain employs TRBV7-8 and TRBJ1-2, with D uncertain. The CDR3 length is 16 residues. Germline V lookup: CDR1 SGHVS, CDR2 FQNEAQ. Trimming took 5 bases from V and 0 from J, leaving 16 bases between them.

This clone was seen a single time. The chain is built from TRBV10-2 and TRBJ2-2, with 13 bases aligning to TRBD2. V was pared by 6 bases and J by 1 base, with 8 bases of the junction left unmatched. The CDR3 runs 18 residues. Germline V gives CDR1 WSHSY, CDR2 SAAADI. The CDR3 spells CASSPRTSGGMNTGELFF. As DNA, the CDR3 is TGCGCCAGCAGCCCAAGGACTAGCGGGGGAATGAACACCGGGGAGCTGTTTTTT.

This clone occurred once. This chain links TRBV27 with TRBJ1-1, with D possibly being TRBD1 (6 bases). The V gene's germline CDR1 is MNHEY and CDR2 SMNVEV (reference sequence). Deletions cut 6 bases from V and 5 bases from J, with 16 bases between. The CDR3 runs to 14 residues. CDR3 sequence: CASSTGTIFTEAFF. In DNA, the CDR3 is TGTGCCAGCAGCACCGGGACAATCTTTACTGAAGCTTTCTTT.

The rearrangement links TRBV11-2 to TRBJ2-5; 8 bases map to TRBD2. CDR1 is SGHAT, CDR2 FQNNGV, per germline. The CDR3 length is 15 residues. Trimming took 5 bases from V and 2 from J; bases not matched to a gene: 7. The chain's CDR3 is CASSSGGRDQETQYF. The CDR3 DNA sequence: TGTGCCAGCAGCAGCGGGGGCCGCGATCAAGAGACCCAGTACTTC. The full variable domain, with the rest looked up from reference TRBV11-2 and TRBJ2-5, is EAGVAQSPRYKIIEKRQSVAFWCNPISGHATLYWYQQILGQGPKLLIQFQNNGVVDDSQLPKDRFSAERLKGVDSTLKIQPAKLEDSAVYLCASSSGGRDQETQYFGPGTRLLVL.

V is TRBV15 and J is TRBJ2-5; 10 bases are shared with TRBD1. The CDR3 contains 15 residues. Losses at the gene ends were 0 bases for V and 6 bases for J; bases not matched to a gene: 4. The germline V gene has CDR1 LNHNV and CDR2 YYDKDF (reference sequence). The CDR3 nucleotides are TGTGCCACCAGCAGAGAAGGGACAGGGGCAAAGACCCAGTACTTC. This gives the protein CATSREGTGAKTQYF.

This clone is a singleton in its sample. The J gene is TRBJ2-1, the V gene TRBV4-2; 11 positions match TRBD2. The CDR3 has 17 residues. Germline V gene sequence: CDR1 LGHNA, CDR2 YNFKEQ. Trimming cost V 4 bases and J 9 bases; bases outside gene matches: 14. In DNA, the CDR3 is TGTGCCAGCAGCCGGAGTAGCGGGAGGGCCGGTTGGGTTGAGCAGTTCTTC. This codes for CASSRSSGRAGWVEQFF.

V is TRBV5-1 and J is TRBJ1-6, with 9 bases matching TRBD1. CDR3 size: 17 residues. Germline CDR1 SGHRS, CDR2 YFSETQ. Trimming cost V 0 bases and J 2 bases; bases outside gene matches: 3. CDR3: CASSLDRDRAYNSPLHF. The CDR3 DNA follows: TGCGCCAGCAGCTTGGATCGGGACAGGGCCTATAATTCACCCCTCCACTTT.

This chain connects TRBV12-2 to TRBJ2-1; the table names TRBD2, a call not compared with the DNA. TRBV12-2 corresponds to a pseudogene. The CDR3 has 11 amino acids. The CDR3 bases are TGTGCAAGTCGCTTAGCGAGACTACCCATCTTC. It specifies CASRLARLPIF.

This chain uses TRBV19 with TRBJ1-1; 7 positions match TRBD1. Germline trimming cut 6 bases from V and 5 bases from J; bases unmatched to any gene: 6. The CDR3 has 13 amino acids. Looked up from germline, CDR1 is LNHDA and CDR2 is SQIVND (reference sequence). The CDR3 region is CASSSTGATEAFF. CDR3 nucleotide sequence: TGTGCCAGTAGCTCCACAGGGGCGACTGAAGCTTTCTTT.

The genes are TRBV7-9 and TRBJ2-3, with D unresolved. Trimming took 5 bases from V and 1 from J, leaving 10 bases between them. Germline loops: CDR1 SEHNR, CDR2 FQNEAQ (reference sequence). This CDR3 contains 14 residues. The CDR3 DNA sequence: TGTGCCAGCAGCCCCCCTCCGGGCACAGATACGCAGTATTTT. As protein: CASSPPPGTDTQYF. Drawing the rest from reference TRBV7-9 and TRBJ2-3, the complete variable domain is DTGVSQNPRHKITKRGQNVTFRCDPISEHNRLYWYRQTLGQGPEFLTYFQNEAQLEKSRLLSDRFSAERPKGSFSTLEIQRTEQGDSAMYLCASSPPPGTDTQYFGPGTRLTVL.

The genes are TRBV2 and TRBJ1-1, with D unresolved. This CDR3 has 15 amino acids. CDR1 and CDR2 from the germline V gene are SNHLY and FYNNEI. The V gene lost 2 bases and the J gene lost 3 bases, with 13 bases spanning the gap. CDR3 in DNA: TGTGCCAGCAGTGAATTGCGGGAGCCAGACACTGAAGCTTTCTTT. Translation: CASSELREPDTEAFF.

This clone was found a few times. The CDR3 reads CASSFGQGRDTEAFF. The CDR3 nucleotides read TGCGCCAGCAGCTTCGGACAGGGGAGAGACACTGAAGCTTTCTTT. The chain employs TRBV5-1 and TRBJ1-1, with 9 bases that match TRBD1. V lost 2 bases, J lost 3 bases, and 5 bases stayed unmatched. There are 15 residues in the CDR3. Germline values: CDR1 SGHRS, CDR2 YFSETQ.

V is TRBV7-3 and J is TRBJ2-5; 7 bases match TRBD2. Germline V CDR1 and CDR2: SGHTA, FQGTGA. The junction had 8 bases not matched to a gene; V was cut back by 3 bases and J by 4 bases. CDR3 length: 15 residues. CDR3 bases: TGTGCCAGCAGCTTGGCAGGTTGGGGGGGAGAGACCCAGTACTTC. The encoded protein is CASSLAGWGGETQYF.

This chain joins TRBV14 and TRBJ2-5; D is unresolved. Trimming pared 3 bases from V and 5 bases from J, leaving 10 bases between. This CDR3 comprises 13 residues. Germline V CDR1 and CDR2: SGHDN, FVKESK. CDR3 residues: CASSQHSYETQYF. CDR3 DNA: TGTGCCAGCAGCCAGCATAGTTACGAGACCCAGTACTTC.

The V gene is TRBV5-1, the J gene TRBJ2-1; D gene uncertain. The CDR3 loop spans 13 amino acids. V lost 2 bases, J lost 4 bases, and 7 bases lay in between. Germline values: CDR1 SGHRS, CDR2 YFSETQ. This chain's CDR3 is CASSFGLYNEQFF. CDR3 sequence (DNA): TGCGCCAGCAGCTTCGGTCTTTACAATGAGCAGTTCTTC.

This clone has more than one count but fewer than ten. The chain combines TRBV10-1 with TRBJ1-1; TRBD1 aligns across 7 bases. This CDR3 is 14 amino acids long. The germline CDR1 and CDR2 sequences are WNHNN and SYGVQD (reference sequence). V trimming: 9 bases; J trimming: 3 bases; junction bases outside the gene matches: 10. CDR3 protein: CASGPTGLDTEAFF. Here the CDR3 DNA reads TGCGCCAGTGGTCCGACAGGGTTGGACACTGAAGCTTTCTTT.

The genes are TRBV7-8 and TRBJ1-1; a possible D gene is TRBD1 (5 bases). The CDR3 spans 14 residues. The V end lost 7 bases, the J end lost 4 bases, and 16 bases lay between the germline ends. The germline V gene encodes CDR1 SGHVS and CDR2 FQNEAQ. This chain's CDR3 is CASIPTGRFTEAFF. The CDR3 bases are TGTGCCAGCATCCCTACAGGTCGTTTCACTGAAGCTTTCTTT.

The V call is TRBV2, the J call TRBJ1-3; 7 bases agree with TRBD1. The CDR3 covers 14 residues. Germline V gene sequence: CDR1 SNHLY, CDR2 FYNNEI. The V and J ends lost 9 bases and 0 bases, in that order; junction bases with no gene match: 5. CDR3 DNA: TGTGCCAGGAGTCAGGGGGACTCTGGAAACACCATATATTTT. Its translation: CARSQGDSGNTIYF.

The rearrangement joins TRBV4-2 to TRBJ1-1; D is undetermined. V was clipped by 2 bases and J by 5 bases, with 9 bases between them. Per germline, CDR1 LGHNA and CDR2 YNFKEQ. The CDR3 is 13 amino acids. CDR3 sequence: CASSQKPGTEAFF. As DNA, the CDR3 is TGTGCCAGCAGCCAAAAACCGGGAACTGAAGCTTTCTTT.

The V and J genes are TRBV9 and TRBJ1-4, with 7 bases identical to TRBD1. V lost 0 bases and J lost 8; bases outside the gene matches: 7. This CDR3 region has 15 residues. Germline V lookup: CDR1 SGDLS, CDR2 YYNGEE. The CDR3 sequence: CASSVGGGAGEKLFF. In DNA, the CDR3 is TGTGCCAGCAGCGTAGGAGGGGGCGCAGGGGAAAAACTGTTTTTT.

The CDR3 spells CASSQEYGNTEAFF. CDR3 DNA: TGCGCCAGCAGCCAAGAGTACGGGAACACTGAAGCTTTCTTT. The rearrangement uses TRBV4-1 and TRBJ1-1, with no clear D. Deletions cut 0 bases from V and 1 base from J, with 6 bases between. The CDR3 runs to 14 residues. Germline values: CDR1 MGHRA, CDR2 YSYEKL.

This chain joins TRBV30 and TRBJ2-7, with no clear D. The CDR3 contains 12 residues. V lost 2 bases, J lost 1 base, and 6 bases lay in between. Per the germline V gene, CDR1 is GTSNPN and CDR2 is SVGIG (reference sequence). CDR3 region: CAWSLRSYEQYF. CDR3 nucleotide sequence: TGTGCCTGGAGTCTTCGGTCCTACGAGCAGTACTTC.

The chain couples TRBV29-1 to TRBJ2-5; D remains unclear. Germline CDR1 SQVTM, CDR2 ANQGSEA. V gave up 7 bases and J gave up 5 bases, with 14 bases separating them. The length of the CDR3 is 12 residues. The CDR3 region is CSANLSGETQYF. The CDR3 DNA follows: TGCAGCGCCAATCTATCCGGGGAGACCCAGTACTTC.